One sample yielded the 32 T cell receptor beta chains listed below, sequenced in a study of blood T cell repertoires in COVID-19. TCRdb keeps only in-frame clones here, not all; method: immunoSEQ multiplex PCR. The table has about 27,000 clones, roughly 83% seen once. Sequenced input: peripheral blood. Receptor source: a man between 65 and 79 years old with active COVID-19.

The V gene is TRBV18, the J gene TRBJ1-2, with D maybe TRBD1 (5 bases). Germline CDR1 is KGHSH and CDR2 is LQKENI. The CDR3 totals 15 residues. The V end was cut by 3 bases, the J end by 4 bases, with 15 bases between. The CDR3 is CASSPLQTGLYGYTF. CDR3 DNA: TGTGCCAGCTCACCTCTTCAGACGGGACTCTATGGCTACACCTTC.

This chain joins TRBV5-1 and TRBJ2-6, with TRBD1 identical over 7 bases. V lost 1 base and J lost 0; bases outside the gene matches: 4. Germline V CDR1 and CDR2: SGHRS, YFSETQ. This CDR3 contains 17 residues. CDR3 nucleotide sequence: TGCGCCAGCAGCTTGCGGACAGGCAGCTCTGGGGCCAACGTCCTGACTTTC. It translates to CASSLRTGSSGANVLTF.

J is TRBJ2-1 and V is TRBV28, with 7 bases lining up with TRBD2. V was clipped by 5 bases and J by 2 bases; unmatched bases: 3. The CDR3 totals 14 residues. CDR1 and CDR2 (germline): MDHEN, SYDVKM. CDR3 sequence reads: CASSASGTYNEQFF. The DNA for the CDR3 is TGTGCCAGCAGTGCTAGCGGTACCTACAATGAGCAGTTCTTC.

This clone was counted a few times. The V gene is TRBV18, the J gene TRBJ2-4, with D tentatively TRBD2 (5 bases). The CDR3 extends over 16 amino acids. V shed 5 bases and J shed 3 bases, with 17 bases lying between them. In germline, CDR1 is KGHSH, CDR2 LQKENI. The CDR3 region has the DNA TGTGCCAGCTCATTCGCAGCGGCCAAAGGCAAAAACATTCAGTACTTC. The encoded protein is CASSFAAAKGKNIQYF.

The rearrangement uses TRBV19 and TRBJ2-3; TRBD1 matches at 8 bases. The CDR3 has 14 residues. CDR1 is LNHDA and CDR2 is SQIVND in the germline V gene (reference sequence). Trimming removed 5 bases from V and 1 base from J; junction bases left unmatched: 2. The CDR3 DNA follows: TGTGCCAGTAGTCCGGGACAGGGCACAGATACGCAGTATTTT. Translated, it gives CASSPGQGTDTQYF.

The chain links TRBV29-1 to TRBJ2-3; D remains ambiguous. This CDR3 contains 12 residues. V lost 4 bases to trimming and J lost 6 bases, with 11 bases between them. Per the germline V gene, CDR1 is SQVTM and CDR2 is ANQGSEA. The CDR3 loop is CSVGRPRDTQYF. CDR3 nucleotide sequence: TGCAGCGTTGGTAGGCCCAGGGATACGCAGTATTTT.

The DNA of the CDR3 is TGTGCCAGCAGCCCACAGGGAATTGAAGCTTTCTTT. Encoded protein: CASSPQGIEAFF. The rearrangement joins TRBV11-2 to TRBJ1-1; perhaps TRBD1 as D (6 bases). V dropped 5 bases and J dropped 7 bases, with 11 bases sitting between them. CDR3 size: 12 residues. Germline values: CDR1 SGHAT, CDR2 FQNNGV.

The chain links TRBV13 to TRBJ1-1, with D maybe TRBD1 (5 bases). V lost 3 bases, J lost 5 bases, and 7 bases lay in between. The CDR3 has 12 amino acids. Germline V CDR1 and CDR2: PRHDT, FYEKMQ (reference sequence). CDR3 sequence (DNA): TGTGCCAGCAGCTTTGACAGTACTGAAGCTTTCTTT. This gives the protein CASSFDSTEAFF.

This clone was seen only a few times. The DNA of the CDR3 is TGCAGCGTTGGAGGGTCGGAAAATGAAAAACTGTTTTTT. Its translation is CSVGGSENEKLFF. This chain connects TRBV29-1 to TRBJ1-4; D gene ambiguous. Trimming pared 4 bases from V and 5 bases from J, leaving 11 bases between. CDR1 and CDR2 (germline): SQVTM, ANQGSEA. This CDR3 spans 13 amino acids. Based on the CDR3 plus reference TRBV29-1 and TRBJ1-4, the full variable domain is SAVISQKPSRDICQRGTSLTIQCQVDSQVTMMFWYRQQPGQSLTLIATANQGSEATYESGFVIDKFPISRPNLTFSTLTVSNMSPEDSSIYLCSVGGSENEKLFFGSGTQLSVL.

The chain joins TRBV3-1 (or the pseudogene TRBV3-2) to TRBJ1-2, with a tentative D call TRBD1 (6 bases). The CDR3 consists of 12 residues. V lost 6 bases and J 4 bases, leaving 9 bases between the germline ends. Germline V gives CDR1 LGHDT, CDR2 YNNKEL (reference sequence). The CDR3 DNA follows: TGTGCCAGCAGTAGGGGGACCTATGGCTACACCTTC. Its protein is CASSRGTYGYTF.

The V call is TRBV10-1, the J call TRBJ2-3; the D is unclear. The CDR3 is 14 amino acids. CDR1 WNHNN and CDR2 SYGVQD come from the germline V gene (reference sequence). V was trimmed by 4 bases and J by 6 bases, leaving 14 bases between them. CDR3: CASSVGGSSDTQYF. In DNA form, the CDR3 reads TGCGCCAGCAGTGTTGGCGGTTCGTCCGATACGCAGTATTTT.

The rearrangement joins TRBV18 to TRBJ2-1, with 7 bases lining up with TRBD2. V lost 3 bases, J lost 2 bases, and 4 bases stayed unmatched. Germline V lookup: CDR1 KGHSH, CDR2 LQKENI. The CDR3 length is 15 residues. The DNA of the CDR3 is TGTGCCAGCTCACCCTCGGGACTAACCTACAATGAGCAGTTCTTC. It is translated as CASSPSGLTYNEQFF.

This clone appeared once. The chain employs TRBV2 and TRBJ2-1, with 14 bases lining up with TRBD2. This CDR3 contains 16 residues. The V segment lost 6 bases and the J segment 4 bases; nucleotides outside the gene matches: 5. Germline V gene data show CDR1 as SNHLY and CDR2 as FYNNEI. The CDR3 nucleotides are TGTGCCAGCAGGGTAGGACTAGCGGGAGGTTACAATGAGCAGTTCTTC. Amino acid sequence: CASRVGLAGGYNEQFF.

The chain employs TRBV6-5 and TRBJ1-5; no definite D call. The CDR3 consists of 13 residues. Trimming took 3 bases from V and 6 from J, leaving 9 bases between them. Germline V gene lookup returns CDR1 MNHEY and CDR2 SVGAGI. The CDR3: CASSYGRGQPQHF. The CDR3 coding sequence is TGTGCCAGCAGTTATGGGCGGGGTCAGCCCCAGCATTTT.

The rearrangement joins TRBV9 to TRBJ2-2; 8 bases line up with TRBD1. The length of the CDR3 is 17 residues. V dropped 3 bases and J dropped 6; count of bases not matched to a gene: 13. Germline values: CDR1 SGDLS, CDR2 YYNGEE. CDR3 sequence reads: CASSGQTGAPGSGELFF. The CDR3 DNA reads TGTGCCAGCAGCGGGCAGACAGGGGCGCCAGGGTCCGGGGAGCTGTTTTTT.

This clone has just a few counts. The CDR3 loop reads CASSPPTGGWADTQYF. CDR3 nucleotides: TGTGCCAGCAGCCCACCGACAGGGGGCTGGGCAGATACGCAGTATTTT. The rearrangement joins TRBV14 to TRBJ2-3; 10 bases fit TRBD1. The CDR3 is 16 residues long. Unmatched junction bases numbered 8, after V lost 4 bases and J lost 4 bases. From germline, CDR1 is SGHDN and CDR2 FVKESK.

DNA of the CDR3: TGTGCCAGCAGTGACCACGACAGGGACACTGAAGCTTTCTTT. Amino acids: CASSDHDRDTEAFF. The chain couples TRBV6-1 to TRBJ1-1; TRBD1 aligns across 7 bases. Per the germline V gene, CDR1 is MNHNS and CDR2 is SASEGT. J was trimmed by 3 bases and V by 3 bases; bases with no gene match: 4. The CDR3 sequence is 14 residues long.

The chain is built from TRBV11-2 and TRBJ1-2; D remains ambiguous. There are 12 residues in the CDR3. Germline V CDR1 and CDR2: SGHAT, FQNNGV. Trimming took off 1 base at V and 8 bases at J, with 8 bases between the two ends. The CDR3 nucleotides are TGTGCCAGCAGCTTAGGTTCGGGGGGCTACACCTTC. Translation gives CASSLGSGGYTF.

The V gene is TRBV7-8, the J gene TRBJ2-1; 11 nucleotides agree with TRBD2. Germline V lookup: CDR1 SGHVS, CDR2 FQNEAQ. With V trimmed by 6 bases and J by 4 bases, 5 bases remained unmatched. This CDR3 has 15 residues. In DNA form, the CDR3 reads TGTGCCAGCAGTCCGGGACTAGCGGCATACAATGAGCAGTTCTTC. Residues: CASSPGLAAYNEQFF. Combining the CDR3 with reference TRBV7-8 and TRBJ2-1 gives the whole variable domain GAGVSQSPRYKVAKRGQDVALRCDPISGHVSLFWYQQALGQGPEFLTYFQNEAQLDKSGLPSDRFFAERPEGSVSTLKIQRTQQEDSAVYLCASSPGLAAYNEQFFGPGTRLTVL.

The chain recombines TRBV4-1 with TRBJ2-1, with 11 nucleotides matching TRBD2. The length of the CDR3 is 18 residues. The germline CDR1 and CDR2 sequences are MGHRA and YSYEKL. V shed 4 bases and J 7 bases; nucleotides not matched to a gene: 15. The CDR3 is CASSREISGRAYENEQFF. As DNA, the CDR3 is TGCGCCAGCAGCCGAGAGATTAGCGGGAGGGCCTATGAAAATGAGCAGTTCTTC.

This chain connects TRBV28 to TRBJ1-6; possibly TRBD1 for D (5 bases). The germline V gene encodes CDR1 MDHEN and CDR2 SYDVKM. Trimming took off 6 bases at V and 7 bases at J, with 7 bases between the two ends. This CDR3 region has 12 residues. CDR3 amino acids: CASSDSNSPLHF. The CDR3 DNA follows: TGTGCCAGCAGCGACAGCAATTCACCCCTCCACTTT.

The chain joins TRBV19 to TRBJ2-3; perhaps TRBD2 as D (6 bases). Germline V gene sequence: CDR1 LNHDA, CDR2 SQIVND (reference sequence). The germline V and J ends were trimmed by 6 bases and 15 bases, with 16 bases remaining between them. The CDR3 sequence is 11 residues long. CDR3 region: CASSGFTSHYF. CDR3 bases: TGTGCCAGTAGCGGGTTCACTAGCCACTATTTT.

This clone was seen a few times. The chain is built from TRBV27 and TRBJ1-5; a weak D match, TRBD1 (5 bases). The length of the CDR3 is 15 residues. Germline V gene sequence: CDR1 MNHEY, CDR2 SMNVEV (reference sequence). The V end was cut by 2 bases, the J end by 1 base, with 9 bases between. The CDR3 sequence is CASSLPDSSNQPQHF. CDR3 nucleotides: TGTGCCAGCAGTTTACCTGACAGCAGCAATCAGCCCCAGCATTTT.

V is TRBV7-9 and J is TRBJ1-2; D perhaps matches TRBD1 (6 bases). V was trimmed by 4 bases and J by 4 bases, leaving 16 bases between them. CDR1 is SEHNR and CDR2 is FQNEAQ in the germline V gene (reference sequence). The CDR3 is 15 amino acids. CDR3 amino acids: CASSSAGAAGYGYTF. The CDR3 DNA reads TGTGCCAGCAGCTCGGCGGGGGCCGCCGGCTATGGCTACACCTTC.

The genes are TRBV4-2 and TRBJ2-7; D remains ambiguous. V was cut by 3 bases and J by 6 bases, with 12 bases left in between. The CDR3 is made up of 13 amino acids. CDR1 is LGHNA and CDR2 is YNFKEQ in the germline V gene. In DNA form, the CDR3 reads TGTGCCAGCAGCCACCCCACAAAATCCGAGCAGTACTTC. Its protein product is CASSHPTKSEQYF.

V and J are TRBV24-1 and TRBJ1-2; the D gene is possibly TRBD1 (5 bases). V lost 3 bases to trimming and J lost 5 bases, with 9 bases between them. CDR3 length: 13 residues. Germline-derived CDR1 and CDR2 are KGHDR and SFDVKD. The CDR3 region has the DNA TGTGCCACCAGTGATGGGGCCGGATATGGCTACACCTTC. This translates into CATSDGAGYGYTF.

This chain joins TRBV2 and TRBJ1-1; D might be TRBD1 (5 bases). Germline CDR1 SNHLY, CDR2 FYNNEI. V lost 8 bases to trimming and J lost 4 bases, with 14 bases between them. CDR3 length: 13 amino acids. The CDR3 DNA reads TGTGCCAGCTCCCTTGGGGCAGGCACTGAAGCTTTCTTT. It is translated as CASSLGAGTEAFF. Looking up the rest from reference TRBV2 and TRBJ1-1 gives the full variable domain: EPEVTQTPSHQVTQMGQEVILRCVPISNHLYFYWYRQILGQKVEFLVSFYNNEISEKSEIFDDQFSVERPDGSNFTLKIRSTKLEDSAMYFCASSLGAGTEAFFGQGTRLTVV.

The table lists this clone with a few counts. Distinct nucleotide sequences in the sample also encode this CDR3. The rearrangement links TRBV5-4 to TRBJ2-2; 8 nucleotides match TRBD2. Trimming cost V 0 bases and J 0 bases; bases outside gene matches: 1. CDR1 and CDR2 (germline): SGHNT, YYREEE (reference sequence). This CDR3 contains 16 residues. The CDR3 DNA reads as TGTGCCAGCAGCTTGGCCGGGAGGGCGAACACCGGGGAGCTGTTTTTT. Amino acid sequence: CASSLAGRANTGELFF.

The DNA for the CDR3 is TGCGCCAGCAGCGCAGGGGGCGCGACAGATACGCAGTATTTT. Amino acids: CASSAGGATDTQYF. The rearrangement links TRBV5-1 to TRBJ2-3; 8 bases are shared with TRBD1. The CDR3 totals 14 residues. Germline assignment: CDR1 SGHRS and CDR2 YFSETQ. Unmatched junction bases numbered 4, after V lost 4 bases and J lost 3 bases.

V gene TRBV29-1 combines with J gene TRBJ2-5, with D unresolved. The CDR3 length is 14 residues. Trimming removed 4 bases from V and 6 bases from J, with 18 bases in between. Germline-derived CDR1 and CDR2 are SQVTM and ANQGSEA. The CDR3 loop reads CSVARGSLVKTQYF. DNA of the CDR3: TGCAGCGTTGCCCGCGGATCGCTGGTGAAGACCCAGTACTTC.

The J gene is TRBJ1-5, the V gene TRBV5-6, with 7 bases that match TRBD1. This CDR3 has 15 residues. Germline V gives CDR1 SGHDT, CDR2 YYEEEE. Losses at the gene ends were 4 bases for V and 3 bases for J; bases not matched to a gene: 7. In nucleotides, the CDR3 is TGTGCCAGCAGCCGACAGACAGGGAACAATCAGCCCCAGCATTTT. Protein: CASSRQTGNNQPQHF.

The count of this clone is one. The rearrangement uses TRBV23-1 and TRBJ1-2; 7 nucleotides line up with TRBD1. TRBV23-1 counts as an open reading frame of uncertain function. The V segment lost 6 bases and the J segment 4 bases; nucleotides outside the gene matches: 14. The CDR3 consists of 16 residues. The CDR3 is CASSPHRDRFSYGYTF. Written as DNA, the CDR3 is TGCGCCAGCAGCCCACACCGGGACAGATTTTCCTATGGCTACACCTTC.